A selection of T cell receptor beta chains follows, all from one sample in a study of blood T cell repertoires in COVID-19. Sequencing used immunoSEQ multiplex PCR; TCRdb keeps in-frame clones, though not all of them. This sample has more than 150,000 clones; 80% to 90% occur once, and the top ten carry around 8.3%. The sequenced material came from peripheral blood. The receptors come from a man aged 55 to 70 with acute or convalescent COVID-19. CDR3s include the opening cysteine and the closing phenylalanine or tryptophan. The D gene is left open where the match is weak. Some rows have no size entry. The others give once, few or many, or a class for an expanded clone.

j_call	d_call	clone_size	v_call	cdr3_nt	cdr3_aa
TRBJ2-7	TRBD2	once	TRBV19	TGTGCCAGTAGTATATCGGGGACTAGCGGGAGGTACGAGCAGTACTTC	CASSISGTSGRYEQYF
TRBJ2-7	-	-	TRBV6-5	TGTGCCAGCAAGACTACAGGGATTCCATTTTACTTC	CASKTTGIPFYF
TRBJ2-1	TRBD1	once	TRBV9	TGTGCCAGCAGCGAGGGGGCAGACGGTGAGCAGTTCTTC	CASSEGADGEQFF
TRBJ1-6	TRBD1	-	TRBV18	TGTGCCAGCTCATCCGACAGGGTGCGTTCACCCCTCCACTTT	CASSSDRVRSPLHF
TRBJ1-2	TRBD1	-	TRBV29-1	TGCAGCGCCTCCGTACAGGGGGATGGCTACACCTTC	CSASVQGDGYTF
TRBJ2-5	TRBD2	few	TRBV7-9	TGTGCCAGCAGCATTCCGGGACTAGCGGTCCAAGAGACCCAGTACTTC	CASSIPGLAVQETQYF
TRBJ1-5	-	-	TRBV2	TGTGCCAGCAGGAAGAATGTGAGGGACAATCAGCCCCAGCATTTT	CASRKNVRDNQPQHF
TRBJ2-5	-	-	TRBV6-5	TGTGCCAGCAGTTACTCGAAGCCCCCGTACCAAGAGACCCAGTACTTC	CASSYSKPPYQETQYF
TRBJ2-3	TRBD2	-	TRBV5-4	TGTGCCAGCAGCTTGGGTCAGTCTAGCGGGGCGACAGATACGCAGTATTTT	CASSLGQSSGATDTQYF
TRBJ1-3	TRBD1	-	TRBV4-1	TGCGCCAGCAGCCAAGATCCGGGACAGGGAAACGGTTTCGGAAACACCATATATTTT	CASSQDPGQGNGFGNTIYF
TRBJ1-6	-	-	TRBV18	TGTGCCAGCTCACCACGGGCAGGGAAGGATTCACCCCTCCACTTT	CASSPRAGKDSPLHF
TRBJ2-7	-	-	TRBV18	TGTGCCAGCTCGAAAGGACAGTTTTTAAGGGCCTACGAGCAGTACTTC	CASSKGQFLRAYEQYF
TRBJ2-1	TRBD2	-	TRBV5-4	TGTGCCAGCAGCCCGGGACTAGCGGGCCTTAATGAGCAGTTCTTC	CASSPGLAGLNEQFF
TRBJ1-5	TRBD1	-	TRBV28	TGTGCCAGCAGAAGGACAGGGCGTGAGCCCCAGCATTTT	CASRRTGREPQHF
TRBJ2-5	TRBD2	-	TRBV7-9	TGTGCCAGCAGCCCAGGACTAGCGGGAGGGCCTTTGGAGACCCAGTACTTC	CASSPGLAGGPLETQYF
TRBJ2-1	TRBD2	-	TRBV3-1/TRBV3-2	TGTGCCAGCAGCCAAGAGGTGGCGGGCCTAGCGGGATGGGATGAGCAGTTCTTC	CASSQEVAGLAGWDEQFF
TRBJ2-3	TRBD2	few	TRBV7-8	TGTGCCAGCAGCGCGACGGGGGTAGCGGGAGGGCGCACAGATACGCAGTATTTT	CASSATGVAGGRTDTQYF
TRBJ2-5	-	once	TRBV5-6	TGTGCCAGCAGCTTGTGGTCAGGAGAGACCCAGTACTTC	CASSLWSGETQYF
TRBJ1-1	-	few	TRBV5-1	TGCGCCAGCAGCTTGCAGGGGCGGGTGAACACTGAAGCTTTCTTT	CASSLQGRVNTEAFF
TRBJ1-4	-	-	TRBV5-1	TGCGCCAGCAGCCCGGGAAACAACATAAATGAAAAACTGTTTTTT	CASSPGNNINEKLFF
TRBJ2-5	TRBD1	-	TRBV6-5	TGTGCCAGCAGTCGAACGGGACAGGGGGCAGAGACCCAGTACTTC	CASSRTGQGAETQYF
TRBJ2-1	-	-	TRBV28	TGTGCCAGCAGTTCAGGGGACTATAGTGAGCAGTTCTTC	CASSSGDYSEQFF
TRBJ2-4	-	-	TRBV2	TGTGCCAGCAGTGGAGAGGGCGGACTATTGGACTTC	CASSGEGGLLDF
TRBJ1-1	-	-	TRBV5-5	TGTGCCAGCAGGGAAACAGGGTACACTGAAGCTTTCTTT	CASRETGYTEAFF
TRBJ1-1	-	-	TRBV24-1	TGTGCCACCAGTGACCCCGGGTCGGAAGCTTTCTTT	CATSDPGSEAFF
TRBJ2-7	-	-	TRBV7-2	TGTGCCAGCAGCCAACGACAGTTCCCCTCCTACGAGCAGTACTTC	CASSQRQFPSYEQYF
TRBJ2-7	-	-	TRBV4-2	TGTGCCAGCAGCCAAGAGCCCAGCTCCTACGAGCAGTACTTC	CASSQEPSSYEQYF
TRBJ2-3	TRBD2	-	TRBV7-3	TGTGCCAGCAGCGATAGCGGGAGCACAGATACGCAGTATTTT	CASSDSGSTDTQYF
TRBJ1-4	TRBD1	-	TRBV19	TGTGCCAGTAGTGAGACAGGGGTTAGTGAAAAACTGTTTTTT	CASSETGVSEKLFF
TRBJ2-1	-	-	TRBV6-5	TGTGCCAGCAGTTCAGGGGATGAGCAGTTCTTC	CASSSGDEQFF
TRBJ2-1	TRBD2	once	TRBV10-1	TGCGCCAGCAAGGGAGGCGGGAGCGGTGAGCAGTTCTTC	CASKGGGSGEQFF
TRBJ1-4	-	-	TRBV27	TGTGCCAGCAGGGAGGGAATGTGGACTAATGAAAAACTGTTTTTT	CASREGMWTNEKLFF
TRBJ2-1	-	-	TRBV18	TGTGCCAGCTCACCGATCCGGGATGCGAGCTCCTACAATGAGCAGTTCTTC	CASSPIRDASSYNEQFF
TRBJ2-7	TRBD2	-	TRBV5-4	TGTGCCAGCAGCCTGGCGGGGGGCTTGTACGAGCAGTACTTC	CASSLAGGLYEQYF
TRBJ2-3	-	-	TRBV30	TGTGCCTGGAGTGTAAGCAGGGCCACAGATACGCAGTATTTT	CAWSVSRATDTQYF
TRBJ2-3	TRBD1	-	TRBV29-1	TGCAGCGCAGAGACAGGGGGCGGGGGCACAGATACGCAGTATTTT	CSAETGGGGTDTQYF
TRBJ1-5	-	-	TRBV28	TGTGCCAGCAGTTTAGGCCGGGATCAGCCCCAGCATTTT	CASSLGRDQPQHF
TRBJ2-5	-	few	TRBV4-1	TGCGCCAGCAGCCAAGGTTATAGAAAGGAGACCCAGTACTTC	CASSQGYRKETQYF
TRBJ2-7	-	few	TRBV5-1	TGCGCCAGCAGCTTGGGGACACACAGCACCTACGAGCAGTACTTC	CASSLGTHSTYEQYF
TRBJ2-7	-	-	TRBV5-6	TGTGCCAGCAGCTTTCAATCGGGACTGAAGTACGAGCAGTACTTC	CASSFQSGLKYEQYF
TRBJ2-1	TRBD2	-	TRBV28	TGTGCCAGCAGTCCCGTAGCGGGTGGGGCCAATGAGCAGTTCTTC	CASSPVAGGANEQFF
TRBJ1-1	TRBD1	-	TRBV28	TGTGCCAGCAGCCCCCGATGGGACAGGGGGACGGGGAGCATGAACACTGAAGCTTTCTTT	CASSPRWDRGTGSMNTEAFF
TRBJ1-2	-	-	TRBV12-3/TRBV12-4	TGTGCCAGCAGTTTCGTCGCTAACTATGGCTACACCTTC	CASSFVANYGYTF
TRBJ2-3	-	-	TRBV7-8	TGTGCCAGCAGTCGGTGGGCTCAACAGTCCTCAGATACGCAGTATTTT	CASSRWAQQSSDTQYF
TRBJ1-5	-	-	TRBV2	TGTGCCAGCAGTGGACACACAGAGTCCCAGCATTTT	CASSGHTESQHF
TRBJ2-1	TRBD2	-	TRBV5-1	TGCGCCAGCAGCGAGAGCGGGAGGTACAATGAGCAGTTCTTC	CASSESGRYNEQFF
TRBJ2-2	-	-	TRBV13	TGTGCCAGCAGCCCCGGGAACCCAGCCGGGGAGCTGTTTTTT	CASSPGNPAGELFF
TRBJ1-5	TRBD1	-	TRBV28	TGTGCCACTCCCGGGACAGGGGGCGAGGGGAGCAATCAGCCCCAGCATTTT	CATPGTGGEGSNQPQHF
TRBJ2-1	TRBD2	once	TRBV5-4	TGTGCCAGCAGACCCGGACTAGCAACCAATGAGCAGTTCTTC	CASRPGLATNEQFF
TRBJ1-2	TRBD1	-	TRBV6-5	TGTGCCAGCAGTCCCTGGACAGGGGGGTATGGCTACACCTTC	CASSPWTGGYGYTF
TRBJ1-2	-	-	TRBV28	TGTGCCAGCAGTTCAAATGGCTACACCTTC	CASSSNGYTF
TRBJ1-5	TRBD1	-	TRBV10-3	TGTGCCATCAGTGGACAGGGGGCTGGAGGACAGCCCCAGCATTTT	CAISGQGAGGQPQHF
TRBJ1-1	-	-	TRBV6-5	TGTGCCAGCAGTTACTCAGCGGGGGCGGGAGCTTTCTTT	CASSYSAGAGAFF
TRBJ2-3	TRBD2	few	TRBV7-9	TGTGCCAGCAGCTTAGCGACCGGGGGGGTCCCAGATACGCAGTATTTT	CASSLATGGVPDTQYF
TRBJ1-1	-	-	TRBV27	TGTGCCAGCGGGAGACTGGGAACTGAAGCTTTCTTT	CASGRLGTEAFF